Listed here is a single T cell receptor beta chain. This table comes from immunoSEQ multiplex PCR, and its TCRdb copy is limited to in-frame clones, with some not included. The top ten clones hold roughly 1% of a sample with about 62,000 clones, about 87% of them seen once. The sample originates from a study of blood T cell repertoires in COVID-19. About the study: Material from acute and convalescent COVID-19 was sourced from the United States, Italy and Spain.

Trimming stripped 0 bases from V and 0 bases from J, with 7 bases between. The germline V gene encodes CDR1 SGHNT and CDR2 YYREEE (reference sequence). The CDR3 length is 15 residues. This chain connects TRBV5-4 to TRBJ2-1, with D perhaps matching TRBD1 (5 bases). This receptor was taken from a man aged 65 to 79 with acute or convalescent COVID-19. Material: peripheral blood. CDR3 loop: CASSLGGSSYNEQFF. As DNA, the CDR3 is TGTGCCAGCAGCTTGGGGGGCAGCTCCTACAATGAGCAGTTCTTC.